Shown below are 13 T cell receptor beta chains from a single sample sequenced in a study of shared clonotypes between healthy human individuals. The data were produced by immunoSEQ multiplex PCR, yet TCRdb's version contains in-frame clones alone and is incomplete. The data hold about 1 million clones, with around 76% observed a single time. Sequencing used memory CD4+ T cells sorted from blood. Specified subset: CD45RA-negative fraction. The source is a man younger than 35 in good health.

The J gene is TRBJ2-7, the V gene TRBV18; 7 bases fit TRBD2. The germline V gene has CDR1 KGHSH and CDR2 LQKENI. V trimming: 0 bases; J trimming: 3 bases; junction bases outside the gene matches: 8. This CDR3 has 16 residues. For the CDR3, the DNA is TGTGCCAGCTCACCACCTCATCTCGGGGGGAACTACGAGCAGTACTTC. Translation: CASSPPHLGGNYEQYF.

The chain recombines TRBV27 with TRBJ2-7; 10 bases match TRBD1. This CDR3 comprises 15 residues. Losses at the gene ends were 6 bases for V and 7 bases for J; bases not matched to a gene: 12. The germline V gene has CDR1 MNHEY and CDR2 SMNVEV (reference sequence). The CDR3 DNA is TGTGCCAGCAGCCCCCACCGGGACAGGGGAAATGAGCAGTACTTC. Protein product: CASSPHRDRGNEQYF.

J is TRBJ2-3 and V is TRBV5-1; tentative D call: TRBD1 (6 bases). This CDR3 is 16 amino acids long. Germline assignment: CDR1 SGHRS and CDR2 YFSETQ. Trimming cost V 0 bases and J 2 bases, with 13 bases left between them. The CDR3 DNA is TGCGCCAGCAGCTTGGAAGGTGACAGGTTCACAGATACGCAGTATTTT. Translated: CASSLEGDRFTDTQYF.

The sample holds a few counts of this clone. CDR3 bases: TGTGCCAGCAGCTCTCCGGGGACCCAACATAATGAAAAACTGTTTTTT. This codes for CASSSPGTQHNEKLFF. The chain uses TRBV11-2 and TRBJ1-4; D may be TRBD1 (5 bases). The CDR3 length is 16 residues. Per the germline V gene, CDR1 is SGHAT and CDR2 is FQNNGV. Trimming took off 4 bases at V and 4 bases at J, with 16 bases between the two ends.

The rearrangement joins TRBV10-2 to TRBJ2-5; TRBD2 matches at 10 bases. The ends lost 5 bases at V and 0 bases at J; junction bases unmatched: 9. The CDR3 totals 17 residues. Per germline, CDR1 WSHSY and CDR2 SAAADI. The CDR3 bases are TGCGCCAGCAGTAAACGACTAGCGGGTATAAACCAAGAGACCCAGTACTTC. It translates to CASSKRLAGINQETQYF.

J is TRBJ2-7 and V is TRBV10-3; 8 nucleotides align to TRBD2. Unmatched junction bases numbered 9, after V lost 11 bases and J lost 9 bases. This CDR3 has 11 residues. Looked up from germline, CDR1 is ENHRY and CDR2 is SYGVKD. The CDR3 loop reads CAVGGEGGQYF. Written as DNA, the CDR3 is TGTGCCGTCGGGGGGGAAGGCGGGCAGTACTTC.

The sample holds one count of this clone. The chain employs TRBV28 and TRBJ2-7; D might be TRBD2 (5 bases). Germline loops: CDR1 MDHEN, CDR2 SYDVKM. There are 12 residues in the CDR3. V was cut by 4 bases and J by 12 bases, with 16 bases left in between. This CDR3 reads CASSSRGLRAYF. The CDR3 nucleotides read TGTGCCAGCAGTTCGCGCGGGTTGAGGGCGTACTTC. Drawing the rest from reference TRBV28 and TRBJ2-7, the complete variable domain is DVKVTQSSRYLVKRTGEKVFLECVQDMDHENMFWYRQDPGLGLRLIYFSYDVKMKEKGDIPEGYSVSREKKERFSLILESASTNQTSMYLCASSSRGLRAYFGPGTRLTVT.

This clone was seen just once. The rearrangement links TRBV30 to TRBJ2-3; D unresolved. V was trimmed by 4 bases and J by 1 base, leaving 9 bases between them. Germline V CDR1 and CDR2: GTSNPN, SVGIG (reference sequence). CDR3 length equals 13 residues. CDR3 protein: CAWTNMGTDTQYF. CDR3 DNA: TGTGCCTGGACCAACATGGGCACAGATACGCAGTATTTT.

As for this clone: Other DNA variants within this sample encode the same CDR3. This chain links TRBV9 with TRBJ1-2; no definite D call. Germline V gene data show CDR1 as SGDLS and CDR2 as YYNGEE. Trimming stripped 0 bases from V and 0 bases from J, with 3 bases between. The CDR3 consists of 13 residues. The CDR3 region has the DNA TGTGCCAGCAGCGTAGATACTAACTATGGCTACACCTTC. Protein sequence: CASSVDTNYGYTF.

This clone was recorded once. The V call is TRBV30, the J call TRBJ1-6; possible D gene TRBD1, 6 bases. Per the germline V gene, CDR1 is GTSNPN and CDR2 is SVGIG (reference sequence). The CDR3 extends over 15 amino acids. Trimming took 1 base from V and 2 from J, leaving 9 bases between them. The CDR3 nucleotides read TGTGCCTGGAGTGAGGGGGGGGCCTATAATTCACCCCTCCACTTT. It yields the protein CAWSEGGAYNSPLHF.

CDR3 in DNA: TGTGCCACCAGCAGAGAGAGAGGGGGACTAGCGGGAGGGCGTAATGAGCAGTTCTTC. It specifies CATSRERGGLAGGRNEQFF. J is TRBJ2-1 and V is TRBV15; 16 bases fit TRBD2. Germline values: CDR1 LNHNV, CDR2 YYDKDF (reference sequence). The CDR3 is 19 residues long. Losses at the gene ends were 0 bases for V and 7 bases for J; bases not matched to a gene: 9.

The chain has TRBV6-1 and TRBJ1-1; TRBD1 matches 7 bases. CDR1 and CDR2 (germline): MNHNS, SASEGT. V was clipped by 7 bases and J by 7 bases; unmatched bases: 12. CDR3 size: 14 residues. CDR3 loop: CASIPGQVGFEAFF. CDR3 in DNA: TGTGCCAGCATCCCAGGACAGGTCGGATTTGAAGCTTTCTTT.

This clone was found a few times. The chain couples TRBV7-6 to TRBJ2-7; TRBD1 is a possible D gene (5 bases). The CDR3 has 14 amino acids. The V and J ends lost 7 bases and 2 bases respectively, with 15 bases between them. CDR1 is SGHVS and CDR2 is FNYEAQ in the germline V gene. The CDR3 nucleotides are TGTGCCAGCACCGCAGCTGGACAACCCTACGAGCAGTACTTC. Amino acid sequence: CASTAAGQPYEQYF.